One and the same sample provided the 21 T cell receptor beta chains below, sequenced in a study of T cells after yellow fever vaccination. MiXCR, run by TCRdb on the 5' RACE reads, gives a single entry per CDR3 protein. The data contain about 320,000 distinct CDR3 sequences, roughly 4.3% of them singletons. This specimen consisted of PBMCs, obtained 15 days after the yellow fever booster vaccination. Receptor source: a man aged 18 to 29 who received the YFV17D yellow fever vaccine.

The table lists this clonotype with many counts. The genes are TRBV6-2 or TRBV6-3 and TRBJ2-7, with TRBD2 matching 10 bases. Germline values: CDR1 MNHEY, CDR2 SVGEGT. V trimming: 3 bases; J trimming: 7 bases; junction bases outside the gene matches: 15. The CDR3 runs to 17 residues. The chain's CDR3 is CASSYRQRGGPTCEQYV. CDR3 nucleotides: TGTGCCAGCAGTTATCGACAGCGGGGGGGTCCTACGTGTGAGCAGTACGTC.

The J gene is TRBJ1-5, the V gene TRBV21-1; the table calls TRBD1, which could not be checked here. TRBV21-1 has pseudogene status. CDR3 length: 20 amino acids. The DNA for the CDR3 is TGTGCCAGCAGCAGTACGGGGGCGGGTGTGACAGCGAATAGCAATCAGCCCCAGCATTTT. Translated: CASSSTGAGVTANSNQPQHF.

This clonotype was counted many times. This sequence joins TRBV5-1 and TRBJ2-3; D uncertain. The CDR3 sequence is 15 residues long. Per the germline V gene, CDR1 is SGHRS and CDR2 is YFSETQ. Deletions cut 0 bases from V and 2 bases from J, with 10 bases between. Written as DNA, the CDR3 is TGCGCCAGCAGCTTGGCCTTGGACCCCACAGATACGCAGTATTTT. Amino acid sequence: CASSLALDPTDTQYF.

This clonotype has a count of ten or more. This CDR3 is CASSPQGFQETQYF. The CDR3 DNA is TGTGCCAGCAGCCCCCAGGGTTTCCAAGAGACCCAGTACTTC. The chain recombines TRBV7-7 with TRBJ2-5, with D possibly TRBD1 on 5 matching bases. V lost 5 bases and J 1 base, leaving 11 bases between the germline ends. This CDR3 region has 14 residues. Germline loops: CDR1 SSHAT, CDR2 FNYEAQ (reference sequence).

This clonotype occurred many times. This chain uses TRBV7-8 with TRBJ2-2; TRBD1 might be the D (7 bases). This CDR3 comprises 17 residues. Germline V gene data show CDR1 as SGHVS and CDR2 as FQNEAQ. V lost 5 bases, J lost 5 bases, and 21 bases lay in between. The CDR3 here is CASSVGRTGAGTGELFF. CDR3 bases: TGTGCCAGCAGCGTAGGCCGAACAGGGGCGGGAACCGGGGAGCTGTTTTTT. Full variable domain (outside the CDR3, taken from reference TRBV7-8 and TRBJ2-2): GAGVSQSPRYKVAKRGQDVALRCDPISGHVSLFWYQQALGQGPEFLTYFQNEAQLDKSGLPSDRFFAERPEGSVSTLKIQRTQQEDSAVYLCASSVGRTGAGTGELFFGEGSRLTVL.

CDR3 in amino acids: CASSYDSGTGGLYGYTF. As DNA, the CDR3 is TGTGCCAGCAGTTACGACTCCGGGACAGGGGGCCTCTATGGCTACACCTTC. The chain links TRBV6-5 to TRBJ1-2, with 12 bases matching TRBD1. Germline assignment: CDR1 MNHEY and CDR2 SVGAGI. The CDR3 extends over 17 amino acids. Unmatched junction bases numbered 8, after V lost 2 bases and J lost 4 bases.

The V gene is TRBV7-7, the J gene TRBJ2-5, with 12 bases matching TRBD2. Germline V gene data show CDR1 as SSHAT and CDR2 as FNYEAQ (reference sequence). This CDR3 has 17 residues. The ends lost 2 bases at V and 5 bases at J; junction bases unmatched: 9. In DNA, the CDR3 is TGTGCCAGCAGCTTATCTAGCGGGGGGGCCTGGGTCGAGACCCAGTACTTC. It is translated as CASSLSSGGAWVETQYF. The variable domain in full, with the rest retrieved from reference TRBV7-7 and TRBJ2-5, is GAGVSQSPRYKVTKRGQDVTLRCDPISSHATLYWYQQALGQGPEFLTYFNYEAQPDKSGLPSDRFSAERPEGSISTLTIQRTEQRDSAMYRCASSLSSGGAWVETQYFGPGTRLLVL.

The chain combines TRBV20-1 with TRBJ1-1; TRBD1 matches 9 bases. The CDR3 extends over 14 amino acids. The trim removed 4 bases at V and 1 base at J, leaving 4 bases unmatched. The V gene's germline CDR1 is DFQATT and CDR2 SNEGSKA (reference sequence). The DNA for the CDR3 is TGCAGTGCTAAAACAGGGGGCGGGAACACTGAAGCTTTCTTT. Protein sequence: CSAKTGGGNTEAFF.

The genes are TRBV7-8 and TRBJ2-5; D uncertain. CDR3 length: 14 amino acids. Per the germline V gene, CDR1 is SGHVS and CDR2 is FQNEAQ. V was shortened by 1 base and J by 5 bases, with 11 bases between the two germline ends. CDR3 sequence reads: CASSLDMGTETQYF. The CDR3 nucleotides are TGTGCCAGCAGCTTAGATATGGGCACGGAGACCCAGTACTTC.

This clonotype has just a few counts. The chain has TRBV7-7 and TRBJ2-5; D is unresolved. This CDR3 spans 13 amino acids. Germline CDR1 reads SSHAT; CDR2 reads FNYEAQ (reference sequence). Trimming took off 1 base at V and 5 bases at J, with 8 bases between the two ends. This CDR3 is CASSLGEKETQYF. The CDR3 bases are TGTGCCAGCAGCTTAGGAGAAAAGGAGACCCAGTACTTC. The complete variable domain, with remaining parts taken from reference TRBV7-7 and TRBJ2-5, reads GAGVSQSPRYKVTKRGQDVTLRCDPISSHATLYWYQQALGQGPEFLTYFNYEAQPDKSGLPSDRFSAERPEGSISTLTIQRTEQRDSAMYRCASSLGEKETQYFGPGTRLLVL.

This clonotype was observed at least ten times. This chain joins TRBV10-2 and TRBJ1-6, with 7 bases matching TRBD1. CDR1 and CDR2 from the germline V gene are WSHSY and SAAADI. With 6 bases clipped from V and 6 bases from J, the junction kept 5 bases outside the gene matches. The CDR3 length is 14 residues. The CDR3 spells CASSPGTANSPLHF. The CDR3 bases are TGCGCCAGCAGCCCCGGGACAGCTAATTCACCCCTCCACTTT.

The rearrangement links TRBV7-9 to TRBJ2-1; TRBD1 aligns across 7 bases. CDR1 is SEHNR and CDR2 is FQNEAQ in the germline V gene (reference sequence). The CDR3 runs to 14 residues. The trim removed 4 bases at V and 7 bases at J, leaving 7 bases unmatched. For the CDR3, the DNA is TGTGCCAGCAGCTCCGACAGGGAAGTAAATGAGCAGTTCTTC. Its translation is CASSSDREVNEQFF.

The CDR3 spells CSATYNEQFF. The CDR3 nucleotides read TGCAGTGCTACCTACAATGAGCAGTTCTTC. The V call is TRBV20-1, the J call TRBJ2-1; D gene uncertain. The CDR3 has 10 residues. Germline V gene data show CDR1 as DFQATT and CDR2 as SNEGSKA (reference sequence). V gave up 4 bases and J gave up 2 bases, with 0 bases separating them.

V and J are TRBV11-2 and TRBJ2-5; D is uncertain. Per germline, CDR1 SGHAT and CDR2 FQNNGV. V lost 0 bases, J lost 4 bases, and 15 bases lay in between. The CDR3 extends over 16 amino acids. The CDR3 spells CASSLDSGSWGETQYF. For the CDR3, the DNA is TGTGCCAGCAGCTTAGATAGTGGAAGCTGGGGAGAGACCCAGTACTTC. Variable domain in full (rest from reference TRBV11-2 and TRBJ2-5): EAGVAQSPRYKIIEKRQSVAFWCNPISGHATLYWYQQILGQGPKLLIQFQNNGVVDDSQLPKDRFSAERLKGVDSTLKIQPAKLEDSAVYLCASSLDSGSWGETQYFGPGTRLLVL.

The CDR3 coding sequence is TGTGCAAGTCGCTTCCGACGGAACAATCAGCCCCAGCATTTT. Protein: CASRFRRNNQPQHF. The chain is built from TRBV12-2 and TRBJ1-5. TRBV12-2 is labeled a pseudogene. The CDR3 is made up of 14 amino acids.

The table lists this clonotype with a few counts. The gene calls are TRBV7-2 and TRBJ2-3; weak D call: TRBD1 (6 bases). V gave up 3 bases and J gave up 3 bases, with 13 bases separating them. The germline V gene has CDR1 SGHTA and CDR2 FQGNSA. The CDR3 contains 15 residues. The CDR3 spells CASSFSGRGTDTQYF. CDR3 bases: TGTGCCAGCAGCTTTTCGGGCAGGGGAACAGATACGCAGTATTTT. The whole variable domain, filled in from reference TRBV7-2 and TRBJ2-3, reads GAGVSQSPSNKVTEKGKDVELRCDPISGHTALYWYRQSLGQGLEFLIYFQGNSAPDKSGLPSDRFSAERTGGSVSTLTIQRTQQEDSAVYLCASSFSGRGTDTQYFGPGTRLTVL.

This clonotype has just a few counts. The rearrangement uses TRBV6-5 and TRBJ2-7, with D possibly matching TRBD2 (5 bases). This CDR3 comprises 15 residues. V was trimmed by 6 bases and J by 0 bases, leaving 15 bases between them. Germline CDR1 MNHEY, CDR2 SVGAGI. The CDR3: CASSQSSNPSYEQYV. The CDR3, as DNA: TGTGCCAGCAGCCAGTCTAGCAACCCCTCCTACGAGCAGTACGTC.

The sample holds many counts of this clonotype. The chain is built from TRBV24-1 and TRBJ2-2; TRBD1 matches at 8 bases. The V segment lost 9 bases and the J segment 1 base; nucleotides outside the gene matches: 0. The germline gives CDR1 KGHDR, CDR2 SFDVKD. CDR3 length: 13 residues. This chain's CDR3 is CATGTGNTGELFF. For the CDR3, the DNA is TGTGCCACCGGGACAGGGAACACCGGGGAGCTGTTTTTT.

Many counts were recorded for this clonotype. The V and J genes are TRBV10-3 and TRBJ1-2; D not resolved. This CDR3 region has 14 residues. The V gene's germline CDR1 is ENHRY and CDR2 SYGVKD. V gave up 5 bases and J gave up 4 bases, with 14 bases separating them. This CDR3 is CAISRDQKAYGYTF. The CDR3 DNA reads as TGTGCCATCAGTCGCGACCAGAAGGCCTATGGCTACACCTTC.

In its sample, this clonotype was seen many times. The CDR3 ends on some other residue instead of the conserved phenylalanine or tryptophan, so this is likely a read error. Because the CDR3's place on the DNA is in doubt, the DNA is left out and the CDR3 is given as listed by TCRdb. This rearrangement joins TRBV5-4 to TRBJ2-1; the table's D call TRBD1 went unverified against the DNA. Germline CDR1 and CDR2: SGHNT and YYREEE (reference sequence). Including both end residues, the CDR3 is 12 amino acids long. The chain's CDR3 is CASSSGTGGFRV.

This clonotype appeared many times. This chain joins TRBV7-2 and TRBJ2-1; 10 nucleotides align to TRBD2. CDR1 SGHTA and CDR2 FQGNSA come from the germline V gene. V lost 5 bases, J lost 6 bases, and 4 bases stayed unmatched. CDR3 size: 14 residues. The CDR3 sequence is CASSPRLAGNEQFF. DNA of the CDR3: TGTGCCAGCAGCCCAAGACTAGCGGGCAATGAGCAGTTCTTC.